This T cell receptor (beta chain) appears in the sequencing data of a study of CD8+CD57+ T cells in acquired aplastic anemia (dated by TCRdb to 2017 to 2018). Context from the whole study: Extracted DNA from sorted CD4+ and CD8+ cells averaged 3.2 ug, ranging from roughly 0.17 to 30 ug. CD8+CD57+ expansion was defined as a frequency above the mean frequency observed in healthy subjects. What the authors observed across the whole study: Although around 30 CD8+ CDR3 sequences were shared by patients and controls, these sequences appeared highly expressed in patients and within the immunodominant clones of patients. CD8+ Simpson's diversity did not differ significantly between patients and healthy controls (P=0.060).

Genomic DNA served as template for TCR beta VDJ combination and CDR3 sequence profiling. TCR repertoire sequencing was run on an Illumina HiSeq 2000. The source study handled its data this way. Repertoire assessment relied on Simpson's diversity index, CDR3 size and DJ length profiles, and TRBV/TRBJ rearrangement plots. The immunodominant clone was defined as the most abundant DNA sequence in deep sequencing data. CDR3 amino acid sequences were checked for sharing across subjects and were also compared against the VDJdb database and published repertoires. The raw public data were reprocessed by TCRdb itself: fastp quality trimming at Q25, MiXCR clonotype calling, in-frame beta chains only. For every CDR3 protein sequence, its rows merge into one entry that carries the most common genes and DNA. TCRdb's processing, not the authors' own work, is the source of the V and J calls. The sample table lists around 290,000 distinct CDR3 sequences, around three fifths of them with a count of one. 1% to 1.5% of the sample belongs to the ten largest clones.

About this clonotype: This clone's antigen is unknown. Base qualities are not recorded, but no much larger clone differs from it by a single base.

Flow cytometry had shown CD8+CD57+ cell expansion in the patients selected for sequencing. Severe acquired aplastic anemia was diagnosed in all patients according to International Study of Aplastic Anemia and Agranulocytosis and Camitta criteria. Patients had received no therapy at the time of blood sampling. The study deep-sequenced TCR repertoires of sorted CD4+ and CD8+ blood T cells from severe aplastic anemia patients and healthy subjects. Patients were enrolled in the USA under clinicaltrials.gov protocols 00001620, 01623167, 00001397, 00071045, 00081523 and 00961064. Ficoll-Paque density gradient centrifugation was used to isolate peripheral blood mononuclear cells. CD4+ and CD8+ T cells were sorted by FACS or magnetic beads before DNA extraction. This TCR derives from a human donor with aplastic anemia. The sample was sorted CD4+, CD8+, or CD8+CD57+ T cells (not recorded which) from PBMCs.

The CDR3: CASSYEGPRAKNIQYF. The nucleotide sequence reads TGTGCCAGCAGTTACGAGGGGCCACGGGCCAAAAACATTCAGTACTTC. The chain was built from TRBV6-6 and TRBJ2-4; the D gene is tentatively TRBD1 or TRBD2, each matching 5 bases. V is cut by 2 bases and J by 1 base, and the space between the germline ends is 12 bases. The germline V gene (reference sequence) specifies MNHNY as CDR1 and SVGAGI as CDR2. From its cysteine to its phenylalanine, the CDR3 spans 16 amino acids. Just CDR3 DNA is preserved here, 48 bases in frame from base 1.